A single sample is the source of the 14 T cell receptor beta chains below, sequenced in a study of T cells in Graves' hyperthyroidism and ophthalmopathy. What was amplified from RNA transcripts were TCR beta CDR3 regions. HTBI primers drove first-round RT-PCR of the TCR CDR3. TCRdb re-called the multiplex PCR reads with MiXCR, one entry per CDR3 protein. The sample has 250,000 or so distinct CDR3 sequences; roughly 17% are singletons. Sequenced: blood. Receptors were obtained from a woman younger than 35 with Graves' ophthalmopathy.

This clonotype was picked up many times. The J gene is TRBJ2-7, the V gene TRBV7-6; D is tentatively TRBD1 or TRBD2 (6 bases each). CDR1 and CDR2 (germline): SGHVS, FNYEAQ. This CDR3 has 16 amino acids. V lost 4 bases, J lost 0 bases, and 16 bases lay in between. CDR3: CASSSSVADSSYEQYF. CDR3 nucleotide sequence: TGTGCCAGCAGCTCATCCGTAGCGGACAGCTCCTACGAGCAGTACTTC. Full variable domain (remainder filled in from reference TRBV7-6 and TRBJ2-7): GAGVSQSPRYKVTKRGQDVALRCDPISGHVSLYWYRQALGQGPEFLTYFNYEAQQDKSGLPNDRFSAERPEGSISTLTIQRTEQRDSAMYRCASSSSVADSSYEQYFGPGTRLTVT.

The chain employs TRBV9 and TRBJ2-7, with TRBD1 as a possible D gene (5 bases). The CDR3 runs to 16 residues. Germline lookup yields CDR1 SGDLS and CDR2 YYNGEE. V lost 0 bases, J lost 6 bases, and 19 bases lay in between. The CDR3 nucleotides are TGTGCCAGCAGCGTAGCTGGGCAGGGCGGATTGAGCGAGCAGTACTTC. This gives the protein CASSVAGQGGLSEQYF. The complete variable domain, with remaining parts taken from reference TRBV9 and TRBJ2-7, reads DSGVTQTPKHLITATGQRVTLRCSPRSGDLSVYWYQQSLDQGLQFLIQYYNGEERAKGNILERFSAQQFPDLHSELNLSSLELGDSALYFCASSVAGQGGLSEQYFGPGTRLTVT.

This chain links TRBV2 with TRBJ1-3; D unresolved. CDR1 is SNHLY and CDR2 is FYNNEI in the germline V gene. The CDR3 loop spans 12 amino acids. Between the trimmed V and J ends, which lost 10 bases and 3 bases, there was a span of 10 bases. The CDR3 DNA sequence: TGTGCCACACGGGCGGGTGGAAACACCATATATTTT. It codes for CATRAGGNTIYF.

In this sample, this clonotype turned up many times. The rearrangement links TRBV20-1 to TRBJ2-3; 8 positions match TRBD2. Germline V gives CDR1 DFQATT, CDR2 SNEGSKA (reference sequence). J was trimmed by 4 bases and V by 3 bases; bases with no gene match: 9. The CDR3 contains 15 residues. The chain's CDR3 is CSASFGGAGADTQYF. DNA for the CDR3: TGCAGTGCTAGTTTCGGGGGGGCCGGCGCAGATACGCAGTATTTT.

This clonotype showed up many times. V and J are TRBV10-3 and TRBJ2-1; the D gene is possibly TRBD1 (5 bases). The CDR3 runs to 14 residues. Germline V lookup: CDR1 ENHRY, CDR2 SYGVKD. Trimming pared 1 base from V and 7 bases from J, leaving 11 bases between. The CDR3 region is CAISEFRGRNEQFF. The CDR3 DNA reads as TGTGCCATCAGTGAGTTTAGGGGTCGGAATGAGCAGTTCTTC.

This clonotype appeared many times. The chain carries TRBV5-8 and TRBJ2-4, with D uncertain. The CDR3 spans 13 residues. Trimming removed 4 bases from V and 2 bases from J, with 7 bases in between. Germline V gene data show CDR1 as SGHTS and CDR2 as YDEGEE. CDR3 nucleotide sequence: TGTGCCAGCAGCCTAGGGACCAAAAACATTCAGTACTTC. Its protein is CASSLGTKNIQYF.

This clonotype has a handful of counts. The chain couples TRBV4-2 to TRBJ1-1; D is unresolved. CDR3 length: 18 amino acids. V gave up 2 bases and J gave up 0 bases, with 19 bases separating them. Germline V gene lookup returns CDR1 LGHNA and CDR2 YNFKEQ. In DNA, the CDR3 is TGTGCCAGCAGCCAACCCGCCGAGGAGCCCGACATGAACACTGAAGCTTTCTTT. Protein sequence: CASSQPAEEPDMNTEAFF.

This clonotype has a count of ten or more. The J gene is TRBJ2-1, the V gene TRBV5-1; 7 positions match TRBD2. The CDR3 loop spans 16 amino acids. Unmatched junction bases numbered 12, after V lost 0 bases and J lost 9 bases. In germline, CDR1 is SGHRS, CDR2 YFSETQ. In DNA form, the CDR3 reads TGCGCCAGCAGCTTGGATACGGGAGGTGGTTGGAGTGAGCAGTTCTTC. As protein: CASSLDTGGGWSEQFF.

This clonotype was counted many times. The genes are TRBV4-1 and TRBJ2-6; D remains ambiguous. The germline V gene has CDR1 MGHRA and CDR2 YSYEKL. Trimming removed 1 base from V and 2 bases from J, with 6 bases in between. This CDR3 spans 15 amino acids. CDR3 in amino acids: CASSQVGAGANVLTF. DNA of the CDR3: TGCGCCAGCAGCCAAGTTGGGGCTGGGGCCAACGTCCTGACTTTC.

The rearrangement joins TRBV5-1 to TRBJ2-1; 11 bases are shared with TRBD2. The CDR3 extends over 17 amino acids. Germline assignment: CDR1 SGHRS and CDR2 YFSETQ. V dropped 0 bases and J dropped 7; count of bases not matched to a gene: 9. The CDR3 DNA is TGCGCCAGCAGCTTGGCGTTGGCTAGCGGGAGGCAGAATGAGCAGTTCTTC. Translated, it gives CASSLALASGRQNEQFF.

In this sample, this clonotype turned up a few times. This clone may be a read error of a much larger clone one base away. The V call is TRBV13, the J call TRBJ2-7, with D unresolved. The CDR3 length is 14 residues. Looked up from germline, CDR1 is PRHDT and CDR2 is FYEKMQ (reference sequence). This chain's CDR3 is CASSVGQAASEQYF. The CDR3 DNA is TGTGCCAGCAGCGTAGGGCAGGCAGCTAGCGAGCAGTACTTC.

Notes on this clonotype: A much larger clone differs from this one at a single base, so this may be a read error. The chain has TRBV10-2 and TRBJ1-1; no definite D call. Germline assignment: CDR1 WSHSY and CDR2 SAAADI. The V end was cut by 6 bases, the J end by 11 bases, with 19 bases between. The CDR3 is made up of 13 amino acids. In DNA form, the CDR3 reads TGCGCCAGCAGCGACTCCAATTCGGGGAGGGCTTTCTTT. This sequence encodes CASSDSNSGRAFF.

The V call is TRBV20-1, the J call TRBJ2-1, with D maybe TRBD2 (6 bases). V was clipped by 0 bases and J by 9 bases, with 6 bases between them. There are 11 residues in the CDR3. Germline CDR1 and CDR2: DFQATT and SNEGSKA (reference sequence). CDR3: CSAREGGEQFF. Here the CDR3 DNA reads TGCAGTGCTAGAGAGGGGGGTGAGCAGTTCTTC.

This clonotype was seen ten or more times. The rearrangement links TRBV20-1 to TRBJ2-7; 7 bases map to TRBD1. V was pared by 6 bases and J by 2 bases, with 4 bases of the junction left unmatched. The CDR3 runs to 12 residues. Germline V lookup: CDR1 DFQATT, CDR2 SNEGSKA (reference sequence). As DNA, the CDR3 is TGCAGTGCGGGGGACAGTGCCTACGAGCAGTACTTC. This translates into CSAGDSAYEQYF.